These T cell receptor beta chains were read from a single sample in a study of T cell changes during pregnancy in multiple sclerosis. Data came from immunoSEQ multiplex PCR; TCRdb stores just in-frame clones and leaves some out. The sample lists roughly 52,000 clones, just under 90% occurring once. Here the sequenced sample was CD4+ T cells from peripheral blood mononuclear cells, taken in the first trimester of pregnancy. These receptors were obtained from a female donor with multiple sclerosis, enrolled in a pregnancy study. Both conserved end residues are part of each CDR3. A D gene is named only where the DNA matches it firmly. Only part of the rows carry a size: once, few, many, or a class if the clone is expanded.

V gene	D gene	clone size	J gene	CDR3 DNA	CDR3 protein
TRBV2	TRBD2	-	TRBJ2-3	TGTGCCAGCCGGCTAGCGGGAGTAACAGATACGCAGTATTTT	CASRLAGVTDTQYF
TRBV9	-	-	TRBJ1-6	TGTGCCAGCCAGAGGGCGGGGGATAATTCACCCCTCCACTTT	CASQRAGDNSPLHF
TRBV7-2	-	-	TRBJ2-7	TGTGCCAGCAGCTTCCAGCGGGACAACGAGCAGTACTTC	CASSFQRDNEQYF
TRBV7-2	TRBD2	-	TRBJ2-7	TGTGCCAGCAGCCGTCTTGGGACTAGCGACAGGCAGTACTTC	CASSRLGTSDRQYF
TRBV11-3	TRBD1	-	TRBJ1-2	TGTGCCAGCAGCTTACAACAGGGGGAGGGTTACTATGGCTACACCTTC	CASSLQQGEGYYGYTF
TRBV6-6	TRBD2	once	TRBJ2-7	TGTGCCAGCAGAGAGCGGGAGCAGGGCTCCTACGAGCAGTACTTC	CASREREQGSYEQYF
TRBV4-3	-	-	TRBJ1-5	TGCGCCAGCAGCCAGCAGGCCTATAGCAATCAGCCCCAGCATTTT	CASSQQAYSNQPQHF
TRBV6-5	TRBD2	-	TRBJ2-2	TGTGCCAGCAGTGGCGCCAGCGGGGGAAACGGGGAGCTGTTTTTT	CASSGASGGNGELFF
TRBV5-4	TRBD1	-	TRBJ2-7	TGTGCCAGCAGCTTGGCCGCGACAGGGGGCGAGGAGCAGTACTTC	CASSLAATGGEEQYF
TRBV6-1	TRBD1	-	TRBJ1-2	TGTGCCAGCAGTAGGGACAGCTCTGGCTACACCTTC	CASSRDSSGYTF
TRBV27	TRBD2	-	TRBJ2-5	TGTGCCAGCAGTCAGGTGGGGACTAGTCTAGAGACCCAGTACTTC	CASSQVGTSLETQYF
TRBV7-3	-	-	TRBJ2-1	TGTGCCAGCAGCTTAGGGGTGGGAGCCTACAATGAGCAGTTCTTC	CASSLGVGAYNEQFF
TRBV28	-	-	TRBJ1-4	TGTGCCAGCAACGGGATCCCCCGGGTGGTAGAACTGTTTTTT	CASNGIPRVVELFF
TRBV18	-	once	TRBJ1-2	TGTGCCAGCTCACCACCGAGAGGACTCCTGATCTATGGCTACACCTTC	CASSPPRGLLIYGYTF
TRBV7-9	-	-	TRBJ2-3	TGTGCCAGCAGCCTTTCCTCAGGAGATACGCAGTATTTT	CASSLSSGDTQYF
TRBV9	TRBD1	-	TRBJ2-1	TGTGCCAGCAGCGCATTGCAGGGGGCTGGTGAGCAGTTCTTC	CASSALQGAGEQFF
TRBV28	-	once	TRBJ2-2	TGTGCCAGCAGTTTATCCCCACAGGTGTTCACCGGGGAGCTGTTTTTT	CASSLSPQVFTGELFF
TRBV11-1	TRBD1	-	TRBJ2-2	TGTGCTAGTAGACTACAGGGGTACACCGGGGAGCTGTTTTTT	CASRLQGYTGELFF
TRBV6-1	-	-	TRBJ1-2	TGTGCCAGCAGTGAACAGGGACAATATGGCTACACCTTC	CASSEQGQYGYTF
TRBV7-2	TRBD1	-	TRBJ2-7	TGTGCCAGCAGCTTAGGTGTCGGGACAGCCTACGAGCAGTACTTC	CASSLGVGTAYEQYF
TRBV5-4	TRBD1	-	TRBJ2-2	TGTGCCAGCAGCTCCCGGGACAGGGGGGCCGGGGAGCTGTTTTTT	CASSSRDRGAGELFF
TRBV11-3	TRBD1	-	TRBJ2-7	TGTGCCAGCAGCGATTGGAGACAGGGGTACGAGCAGTACTTC	CASSDWRQGYEQYF
TRBV2	TRBD2	-	TRBJ2-3	TGTGCCAGCAGCGCTAGCGGGGGCACAGATACGCAGTATTTT	CASSASGGTDTQYF
TRBV7-9	TRBD1	-	TRBJ2-1	TGTGCCAGCGTATCGACAGGGGGAAATGAGCAGTTCTTC	CASVSTGGNEQFF
TRBV5-1	-	-	TRBJ2-7	TGCGCCAGCAGCTGGGGGGGCCAAAAGTTCGGCGAGCAGTACTTC	CASSWGGQKFGEQYF
TRBV5-1	-	few	TRBJ2-1	TGCGCCAGTCGGGTAGACCCAAATGAGCAGTTCTTC	CASRVDPNEQFF
TRBV4-1	TRBD2	-	TRBJ2-4	TGCGCCAGCAGCGACGCCGTGCGGGGGGGCCCCAAAAACATTCAGTACTTC	CASSDAVRGGPKNIQYF
TRBV5-1	TRBD2	-	TRBJ2-5	TGCGCCAGCAGCACGGGACTAGCGGGAGGGCCTGAATTGGAGACCCAGTACTTC	CASSTGLAGGPELETQYF
TRBV28	-	-	TRBJ1-3	TGTGCCAGCAGTTTAATTCTCTCGAACACTAACTCTGGAAACACCATATATTTT	CASSLILSNTNSGNTIYF
TRBV6-5	-	-	TRBJ1-3	TGTGCCAGCAGTTACTCTCAGGGCTTCTCTGGAAACACCATATATTTT	CASSYSQGFSGNTIYF
TRBV11-2	-	few	TRBJ1-4	TGTGCCAGCAGCTTTGGAGGGGCAACTAATGAAAAACTGTTTTTT	CASSFGGATNEKLFF
TRBV14	-	-	TRBJ2-1	TGTGCCAGCAGCCCCGCGGGTGCCTACAATGAGCAGTTCTTC	CASSPAGAYNEQFF
TRBV28	TRBD2	-	TRBJ2-1	TGTGCCAGCAGTTTAGGGGGGGTAGCGGGAAATTACAATGAGCAGTTCTTC	CASSLGGVAGNYNEQFF
TRBV4-1	-	-	TRBJ2-1	TGCGCCAGCAGCCAGGAGAGGGTCTCGGGCAATGAGCAGTTCTTC	CASSQERVSGNEQFF
TRBV7-3	TRBD1	-	TRBJ2-4	TGTGCCAGCAGCCAACAACAGGGGAACATTCAGTACTTC	CASSQQQGNIQYF
TRBV19	-	-	TRBJ2-1	TGTGCCAGTAGTATGTCTAGATGGGATGAGCAGTTCTTC	CASSMSRWDEQFF
TRBV29-1	-	-	TRBJ2-5	TGCAGCGTTCTCCGGGAGTACCAAGAGACCCAGTACTTC	CSVLREYQETQYF
TRBV5-8	-	-	TRBJ2-7	TGTGCCAGCAGCTTGGATATCAGGGGCGACGAGCAGTACTTC	CASSLDIRGDEQYF
TRBV2	-	once	TRBJ1-2	TGTGCCAGCCATACAGGGATGGAAGGCTACACCTTC	CASHTGMEGYTF
TRBV29-1	-	-	TRBJ1-2	TGCAGCGGGGAGGGGGACTATGGCTACACCTTC	CSGEGDYGYTF
TRBV7-9	TRBD2	-	TRBJ2-4	TGTGCCAGCAGCTCGAGCGGGGGGGTTAACATTCAGTACTTC	CASSSSGGVNIQYF